This T cell receptor (beta chain) was identified during a study of T cells in Graves' hyperthyroidism and ophthalmopathy. Amplification of TCR beta CDR3 regions used RNA as the template. With the HTBI primer set, the TCR CDR3 went through a first round of RT-PCR. TCRdb recomputed calls from the multiplex PCR reads with MiXCR, one row per CDR3 protein. This sample carries over 650,000 distinct CDR3 sequences, just under 45% of them seen once, and the ten largest clones take more than 7%. Trimming removed 4 bases from V and 5 bases from J, with 9 bases in between. The CDR3 extends over 12 amino acids. The V gene's germline CDR1 is SQVTM and CDR2 ANQGSEA.

This receptor was identified in an adult man with Graves' disease, either hyperthyroidism or ophthalmopathy (not recorded which). Input material: peripheral blood or thyroid tissue (not recorded which). The chain joins TRBV29-1 to TRBJ1-5; the D gene is possibly TRBD1 (6 bases). CDR3 in amino acids: CSVAGADQPQHF. CDR3 bases: TGCAGCGTTGCGGGGGCAGATCAGCCCCAGCATTTT. Full variable domain (outside the CDR3, taken from reference TRBV29-1 and TRBJ1-5): SAVISQKPSRDICQRGTSLTIQCQVDSQVTMMFWYRQQPGQSLTLIATANQGSEATYESGFVIDKFPISRPNLTFSTLTVSNMSPEDSSIYLCSVAGADQPQHFGDGTRLSIL.